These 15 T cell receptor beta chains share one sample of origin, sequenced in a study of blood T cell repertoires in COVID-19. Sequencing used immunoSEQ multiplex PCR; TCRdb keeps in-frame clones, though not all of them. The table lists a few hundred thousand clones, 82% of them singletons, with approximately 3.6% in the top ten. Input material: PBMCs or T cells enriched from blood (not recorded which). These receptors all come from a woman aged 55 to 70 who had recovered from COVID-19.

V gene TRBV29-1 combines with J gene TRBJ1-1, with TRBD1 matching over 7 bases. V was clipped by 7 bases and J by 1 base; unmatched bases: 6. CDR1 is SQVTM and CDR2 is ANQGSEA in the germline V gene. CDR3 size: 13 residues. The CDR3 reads CSASGTANTEAFF. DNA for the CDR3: TGCAGCGCATCCGGGACAGCGAACACTGAAGCTTTCTTT. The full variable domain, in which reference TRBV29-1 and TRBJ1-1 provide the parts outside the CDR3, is SAVISQKPSRDICQRGTSLTIQCQVDSQVTMMFWYRQQPGQSLTLIATANQGSEATYESGFVIDKFPISRPNLTFSTLTVSNMSPEDSSIYLCSASGTANTEAFFGQGTRLTVV.

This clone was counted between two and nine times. CDR3 amino acids: CASSLAENTEAFF. The CDR3 DNA follows: TGTGCCAGCAGTTTGGCGGAGAACACTGAAGCTTTCTTT. V gene TRBV12-3 or TRBV12-4 combines with J gene TRBJ1-1; D call uncertain. This CDR3 comprises 13 residues. V dropped 3 bases and J dropped 1 base, with 6 bases sitting between them.

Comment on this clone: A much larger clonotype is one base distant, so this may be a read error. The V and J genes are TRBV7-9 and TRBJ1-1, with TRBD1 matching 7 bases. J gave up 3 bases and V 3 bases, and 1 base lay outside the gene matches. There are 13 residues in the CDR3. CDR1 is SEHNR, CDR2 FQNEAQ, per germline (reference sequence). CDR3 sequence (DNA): TGTGCCAGCAGCTTCGGGACAGACACTGAAGCTTTCTTT. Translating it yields CASSFGTDTEAFF.

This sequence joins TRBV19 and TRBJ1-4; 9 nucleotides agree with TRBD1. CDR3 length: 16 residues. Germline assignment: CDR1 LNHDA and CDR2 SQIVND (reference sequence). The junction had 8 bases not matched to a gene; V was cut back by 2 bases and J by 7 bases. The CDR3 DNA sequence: TGTGCCAGTAGTATAACTACACAGGGGGCGGCTGAAAAACTGTTTTTT. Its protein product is CASSITTQGAAEKLFF.

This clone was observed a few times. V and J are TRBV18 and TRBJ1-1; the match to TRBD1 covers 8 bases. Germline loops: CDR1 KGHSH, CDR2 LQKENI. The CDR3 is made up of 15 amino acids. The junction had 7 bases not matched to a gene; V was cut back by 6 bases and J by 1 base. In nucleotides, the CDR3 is TGTGCCAGCTCGGTAACGGGACAGGAGAACACTGAAGCTTTCTTT. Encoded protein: CASSVTGQENTEAFF.

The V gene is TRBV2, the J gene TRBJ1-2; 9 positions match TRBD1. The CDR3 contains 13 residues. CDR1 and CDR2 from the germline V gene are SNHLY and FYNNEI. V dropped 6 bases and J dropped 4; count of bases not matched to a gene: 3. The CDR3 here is CASRGQGIYGYTF. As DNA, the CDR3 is TGTGCCAGCAGAGGACAGGGGATCTATGGCTACACCTTC.

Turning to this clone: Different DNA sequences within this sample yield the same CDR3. As DNA, the CDR3 is TGTGCCAGCAGTGTCGGGGCCTACAATGAGCAGTTCTTC. It translates to CASSVGAYNEQFF. This sequence joins TRBV2 and TRBJ2-1, with D possibly TRBD2 on 5 matching bases. CDR3 length: 13 amino acids. The ends were cut back, 4 bases at V and 2 bases at J, with 6 bases in the middle. Germline V gene data show CDR1 as SNHLY and CDR2 as FYNNEI.

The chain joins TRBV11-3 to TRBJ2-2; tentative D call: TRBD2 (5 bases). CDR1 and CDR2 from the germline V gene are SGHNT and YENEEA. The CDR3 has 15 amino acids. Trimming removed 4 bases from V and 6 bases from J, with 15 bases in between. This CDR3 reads CASSSPFGVPGELFF. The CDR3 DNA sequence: TGTGCCAGCAGCTCCCCCTTCGGGGTCCCCGGGGAGCTGTTTTTT.

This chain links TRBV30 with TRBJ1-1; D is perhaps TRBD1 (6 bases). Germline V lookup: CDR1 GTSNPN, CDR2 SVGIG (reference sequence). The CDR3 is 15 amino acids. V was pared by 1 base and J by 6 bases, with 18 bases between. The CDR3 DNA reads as TGTGCCTGGAGTGACCCCCGGTCTGGACAGCCTGAAGCTTTCTTT. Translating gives CAWSDPRSGQPEAFF.

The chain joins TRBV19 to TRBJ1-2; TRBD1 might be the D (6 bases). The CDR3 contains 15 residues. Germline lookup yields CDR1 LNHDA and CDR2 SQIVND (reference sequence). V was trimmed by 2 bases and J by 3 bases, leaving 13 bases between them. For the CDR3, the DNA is TGTGCCAGTAGTATAAGGGAACAGGGCTACTATGGCTACACCTTC. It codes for CASSIREQGYYGYTF.

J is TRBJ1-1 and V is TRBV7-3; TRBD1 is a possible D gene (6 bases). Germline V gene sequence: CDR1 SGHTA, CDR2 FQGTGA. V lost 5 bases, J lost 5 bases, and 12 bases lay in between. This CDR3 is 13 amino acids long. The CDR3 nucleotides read TGTGCCAGCAGCCTAAGGGGGACTACTGAAGCTTTCTTT. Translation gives CASSLRGTTEAFF.

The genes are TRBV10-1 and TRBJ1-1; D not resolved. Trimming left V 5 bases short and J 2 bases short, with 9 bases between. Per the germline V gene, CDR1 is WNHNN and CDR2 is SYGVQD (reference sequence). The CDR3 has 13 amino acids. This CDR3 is CASSTAINTEAFF. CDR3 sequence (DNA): TGCGCCAGCAGTACAGCTATTAACACTGAAGCTTTCTTT.

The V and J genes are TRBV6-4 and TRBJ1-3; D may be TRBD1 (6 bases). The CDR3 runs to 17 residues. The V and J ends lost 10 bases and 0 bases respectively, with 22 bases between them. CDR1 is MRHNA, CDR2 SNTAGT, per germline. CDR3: CANDPTTGIGSGNTIYF. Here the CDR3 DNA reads TGTGCCAACGATCCGACGACAGGAATCGGCTCTGGAAACACCATATATTTT.

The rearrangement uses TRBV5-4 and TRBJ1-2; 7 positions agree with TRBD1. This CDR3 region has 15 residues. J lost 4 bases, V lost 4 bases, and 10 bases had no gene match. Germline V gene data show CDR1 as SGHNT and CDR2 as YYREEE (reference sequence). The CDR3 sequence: CASSAKTGALYGYTF. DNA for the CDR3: TGTGCCAGCAGCGCTAAAACAGGGGCCCTCTATGGCTACACCTTC.

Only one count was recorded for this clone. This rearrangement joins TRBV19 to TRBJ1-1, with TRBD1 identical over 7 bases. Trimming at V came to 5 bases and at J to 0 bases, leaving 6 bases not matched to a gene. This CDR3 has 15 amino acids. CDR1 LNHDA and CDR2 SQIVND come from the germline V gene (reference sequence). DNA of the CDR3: TGTGCCAGTAGTTCCGGACAGGTAATGAACACTGAAGCTTTCTTT. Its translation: CASSSGQVMNTEAFF.